The 27 T cell receptor beta chains listed next were all sequenced from one sample in a study of breast tumors, draining lymph nodes, adjacent tissues. TCRdb recomputed calls from the multiplex PCR reads with MiXCR, one row per CDR3 protein. The repertoire consists of about 100,000 distinct CDR3 sequences, with over 20% occurring once and the leading ten covering less than 1.5%. Samples came from axillary lymph nodes draining the breast cancer. Specimen: axillary lymph node tissue. These receptors all come from a female donor with breast cancer. Some clones in this sample may be carry-over from other donors' samples.

This clonotype was seen repeatedly, ten times or more. The chain is built from TRBV20-1 and TRBJ1-3, with D tentatively TRBD1 (5 bases). Germline-derived CDR1 and CDR2 are DFQATT and SNEGSKA (reference sequence). The V and J ends lost 4 bases and 8 bases respectively, with 12 bases between them. The CDR3 is 12 residues long. The CDR3 nucleotides are TGCAGTGCTATACGAGGGGTGGACACCATATATTTT. Encoded protein: CSAIRGVDTIYF.

This clonotype was counted many times. J is TRBJ1-3 and V is TRBV6-1; D gene unclear. CDR1 and CDR2 from the germline V gene are MNHNS and SASEGT. The CDR3 loop spans 15 amino acids. Trimming took 0 bases from V and 1 from J, leaving 7 bases between them. CDR3 nucleotides: TGTGCCAGCAGTGAAGCGACGCGTTCTGGAAACACCATATATTTT. It codes for CASSEATRSGNTIYF.

This clonotype was recorded many times. The chain links TRBV19 to TRBJ1-2; D uncertain. The V gene's germline CDR1 is LNHDA and CDR2 SQIVND (reference sequence). V shed 3 bases and J shed 7 bases, with 12 bases lying between them. The CDR3 has 13 residues. In DNA form, the CDR3 reads TGTGCCAGTAGTATCGGAGGGATCGGTGGCTACACCTTC. The encoded protein is CASSIGGIGGYTF.

This clonotype was detected many times. The chain joins TRBV4-2 to TRBJ2-7; D gene uncertain. Trimming cost V 5 bases and J 3 bases, with 17 bases left between them. Germline-derived CDR1 and CDR2 are LGHNA and YNFKEQ. This CDR3 region has 15 residues. CDR3 in amino acids: CASSEGAPHFYEQYF. CDR3 nucleotides: TGTGCCAGCAGCGAAGGCGCCCCTCACTTCTACGAGCAGTACTTC.

This clonotype was counted ten times or more. The V and J genes are TRBV7-2 and TRBJ2-3, with D uncertain. CDR1 and CDR2 from the germline V gene are SGHTA and FQGNSA. The germline V and J ends were trimmed by 2 bases and 6 bases, with 6 bases remaining between them. The length of the CDR3 is 12 residues. The CDR3 sequence: CASSLPADTQYF. The DNA for the CDR3 is TGTGCCAGCAGCTTACCGGCGGATACGCAGTATTTT.

This clonotype was seen repeatedly, ten times or more. The chain combines TRBV7-9 with TRBJ2-1; 7 bases align to TRBD1. The CDR3 loop spans 16 amino acids. Germline V CDR1 and CDR2: SEHNR, FQNEAQ (reference sequence). V lost 4 bases, J lost 5 bases, and 11 bases stayed unmatched. CDR3 region: CASSYHQTGKDNEQFF. Written as DNA, the CDR3 is TGTGCCAGCAGCTACCACCAGACAGGGAAGGACAATGAGCAGTTCTTC.

J is TRBJ2-1 and V is TRBV9; 8 positions agree with TRBD2. Germline V CDR1 and CDR2: SGDLS, YYNGEE. The CDR3 is 20 amino acids. V was pared by 0 bases and J by 8 bases, with 22 bases of the junction left unmatched. The CDR3 spells CASSVEGSGRPTTSVHEQFF. DNA for the CDR3: TGTGCCAGCAGCGTAGAGGGTTCGGGCAGGCCAACGACTAGCGTCCATGAGCAGTTCTTC.

In this sample, this clonotype turned up many times. The rearrangement joins TRBV7-8 to TRBJ2-7; tentatively, D is TRBD1 (5 bases). The germline V gene has CDR1 SGHVS and CDR2 FQNEAQ. V lost 2 bases and J 0 bases, leaving 8 bases between the germline ends. The CDR3 sequence is 14 residues long. Here the CDR3 reads CASSLLQDSYEQYF. The DNA for the CDR3 is TGTGCCAGCAGCTTATTACAGGACTCCTACGAGCAGTACTTC.

In its sample, this clonotype was seen many times. The chain joins TRBV25-1 to TRBJ2-7; D is uncertain. V was cut by 3 bases and J by 5 bases, with 14 bases left in between. Germline V gives CDR1 MGHDK, CDR2 SYGVNS. This CDR3 has 14 amino acids. The CDR3 DNA sequence: TGTGCCAGCAGTGACCTGGGCAGCGCACACGAGCAGTACTTC. Translating it yields CASSDLGSAHEQYF.

In its sample, this clonotype was seen many times. The gene calls are TRBV24-1 and TRBJ2-1; 8 positions agree with TRBD1. After removal of 4 bases from V and 8 bases from J, the junction contained 9 bases not matched to a gene. This CDR3 is built from 15 residues. Germline values: CDR1 KGHDR, CDR2 SFDVKD. CDR3 loop: CATSEPGQARDEQFF. CDR3 nucleotides: TGTGCCACCAGTGAACCGGGACAGGCTAGGGATGAGCAGTTCTTC.

This clonotype was observed a handful of times. A much larger clone differs from this one at a single base, so this may be a read error. CDR3 loop: CSSGPSYEQYF. The CDR3 bases are TGTTCCAGTGGGCCCTCCTACGAGCAGTACTTC. This chain connects TRBV7-9 to TRBJ2-7; no clear D. The CDR3 extends over 11 amino acids. From germline, CDR1 is SEHNR and CDR2 FQNEAQ (reference sequence).

Points on this clonotype: One end of the junction does not line up with germline, which may come from a read error. The J gene is TRBJ1-4, the V gene TRBV19, with 7 bases fitting TRBD1. Germline values: CDR1 LNHDA, CDR2 SQIVND (reference sequence). The CDR3 runs to 18 residues. The CDR3 DNA follows: TGTGCCAGTAGGACCCCGACAGGGCCGGGGGCAACTAACGAAAAACTGTTTTTT. This gives the protein CASRTPTGPGATNEKLFF. The whole variable domain, filled in from reference TRBV19 and TRBJ1-4, reads DGGITQSPKYLFRKEGQNVTLSCEQNLNHDAMYWYRQDPGQGLRLIYYSQIVNDFQKGDIAEGYSVSREKKESFPLTVTSAQKNPTAFYLCASRTPTGPGATNEKLFFGSGTQLSVL.

The chain couples TRBV2 to TRBJ1-1, with D unresolved. The germline V gene has CDR1 SNHLY and CDR2 FYNNEI. The ends were cut back, 3 bases at V and 1 base at J, with 6 bases in the middle. CDR3 size: 13 residues. The DNA for the CDR3 is TGTGCCAGCAGTGAGTTAGAGAACACTGAAGCTTTCTTT. Its protein product is CASSELENTEAFF.

This clonotype was seen more than once but under ten times. This sequence joins TRBV30 and TRBJ1-5; no definite D call. The germline CDR1 and CDR2 sequences are GTSNPN and SVGIG (reference sequence). The ends were cut back, 0 bases at V and 2 bases at J, with 11 bases in the middle. The CDR3 extends over 15 amino acids. The CDR3 nucleotides are TGTGCCTGGAGTGTAATACGGGGTGGCAATCAGCCCCAGCATTTT. This sequence encodes CAWSVIRGGNQPQHF.

In its sample, this clonotype was seen many times. The rearrangement uses TRBV2 and TRBJ2-3, with TRBD2 as a possible D gene (5 bases). From germline, CDR1 is SNHLY and CDR2 FYNNEI. The germline V and J ends were trimmed by 7 bases and 6 bases, with 8 bases remaining between them. The CDR3 is 11 amino acids. In DNA form, the CDR3 reads TGTGCCAGCATCGGGGTGGATACGCAGTATTTT. Its translation is CASIGVDTQYF. Filled out from reference TRBV2 and TRBJ2-3, the complete variable domain reads EPEVTQTPSHQVTQMGQEVILRCVPISNHLYFYWYRQILGQKVEFLVSFYNNEISEKSEIFDDQFSVERPDGSNFTLKIRSTKLEDSAMYFCASIGVDTQYFGPGTRLTVL.

This clonotype was seen ten or more times. The rearrangement links TRBV19 to TRBJ1-5; D is perhaps TRBD1 (5 bases). CDR3 length: 17 residues. The V gene lost 7 bases and the J gene lost 0 bases, with 19 bases spanning the gap. Germline V gene sequence: CDR1 LNHDA, CDR2 SQIVND (reference sequence). The CDR3 DNA is TGTGCCAGTAAAGTCAAGGGGCCATGGGTTAGCAATCAGCCCCAGCATTTT. This gives the protein CASKVKGPWVSNQPQHF. The variable domain in full, with the rest retrieved from reference TRBV19 and TRBJ1-5, is DGGITQSPKYLFRKEGQNVTLSCEQNLNHDAMYWYRQDPGQGLRLIYYSQIVNDFQKGDIAEGYSVSREKKESFPLTVTSAQKNPTAFYLCASKVKGPWVSNQPQHFGDGTRLSIL.

On this clonotype: This may be a read error: a much more frequent sequence differs by one nucleotide. This chain joins TRBV19 and TRBJ1-2, with 7 nucleotides matching TRBD1. V shed 5 bases and J 8 bases; nucleotides not matched to a gene: 17. Germline V CDR1 and CDR2: LNHDA, SQIVND (reference sequence). This CDR3 is built from 16 residues. The CDR3 DNA sequence: TGTGCCAGTAGTCCCTATCCGGGACAGAAGACCTTCGGCTACACCTTC. Residues: CASSPYPGQKTFGYTF. Together with reference TRBV19 and TRBJ1-2, the CDR3 gives the full variable domain: DGGITQSPKYLFRKEGQNVTLSCEQNLNHDAMYWYRQDPGQGLRLIYYSQIVNDFQKGDIAEGYSVSREKKESFPLTVTSAQKNPTAFYLCASSPYPGQKTFGYTFGSGTRLTVV.

This clonotype appeared once. It may be a read error: a sequence one base away is much more abundant. The V gene is TRBV12-3 or TRBV12-4, the J gene TRBJ1-4, with 7 positions matching TRBD1. This CDR3 contains 13 residues. The CDR3 region is CASSGAGGEKMFF. In nucleotides, the CDR3 is TGTGCCAGCAGTGGGGCAGGGGGAGAAAAAATGTTTTTT.

V and J are TRBV27 and TRBJ2-2; D call uncertain. CDR1 is MNHEY, CDR2 SMNVEV, per germline (reference sequence). V lost 7 bases and J lost 2, with 8 bases in between. The CDR3 loop spans 13 amino acids. The CDR3 is CASMVPNTGELFF. CDR3 bases: TGTGCCAGCATGGTACCTAACACCGGGGAGCTGTTTTTT.

This clonotype was observed at least ten times. This chain joins TRBV2 and TRBJ2-7; TRBD2 might be the D (6 bases). The germline V gene encodes CDR1 SNHLY and CDR2 FYNNEI. V lost 4 bases and J lost 3, with 7 bases in between. This CDR3 contains 12 residues. The CDR3 region has the DNA TGTGCCAGCAGTGTGGAGGGCTACGAGCAGTACTTC. This codes for CASSVEGYEQYF. The variable domain in full, completed from reference TRBV2 and TRBJ2-7, reads EPEVTQTPSHQVTQMGQEVILRCVPISNHLYFYWYRQILGQKVEFLVSFYNNEISEKSEIFDDQFSVERPDGSNFTLKIRSTKLEDSAMYFCASSVEGYEQYFGPGTRLTVT.

This clonotype was recorded at least ten times. Here the CDR3 DNA reads TGTGCCATCAGTGAGTCTAATGTCTTCGGAGGGGGCACAGATACGCAGTATTTT. This translates into CAISESNVFGGGTDTQYF. The V gene is TRBV10-3, the J gene TRBJ2-3; possible D gene TRBD2, 6 bases. Germline V gives CDR1 ENHRY, CDR2 SYGVKD. The V end was cut by 0 bases, the J end by 1 base, with 17 bases between. This CDR3 comprises 18 residues.

This clonotype has a count of ten or more. The J gene is TRBJ1-2, the V gene TRBV12-3 or TRBV12-4, with D unresolved. Trimming stripped 0 bases from V and 4 bases from J, with 15 bases between. This CDR3 contains 16 residues. CDR3 protein: CASSLAGRSSSYGYTF. The CDR3 coding sequence is TGTGCCAGCAGTTTAGCGGGTAGGAGCAGTTCCTATGGCTACACCTTC.

This clonotype was found many times. The rearrangement joins TRBV10-3 to TRBJ2-7; perhaps TRBD1 as D (5 bases). Germline V lookup: CDR1 ENHRY, CDR2 SYGVKD. With 2 bases removed from V and 5 bases from J, the gap between germline ends came to 7 bases. There are 12 residues in the CDR3. The CDR3 region is CAISESRDEQYF. CDR3 sequence (DNA): TGTGCCATCAGTGAGAGCAGGGACGAGCAGTACTTC.

In its sample, this clonotype was seen many times. The chain has TRBV7-2 and TRBJ2-2; D unclear. Germline values: CDR1 SGHTA, CDR2 FQGNSA. V was cut by 2 bases and J by 7 bases, with 11 bases left in between. The CDR3 has 14 amino acids. The CDR3 DNA is TGTGCCAGCAGCTTATCATTGGGCGGCGGGGAGCTGTTTTTT. Its translation is CASSLSLGGGELFF. Complete variable domain (other parts from reference TRBV7-2 and TRBJ2-2): GAGVSQSPSNKVTEKGKDVELRCDPISGHTALYWYRQSLGQGLEFLIYFQGNSAPDKSGLPSDRFSAERTGGSVSTLTIQRTQQEDSAVYLCASSLSLGGGELFFGEGSRLTVL.

The chain joins TRBV6-2 or TRBV6-3 to TRBJ2-1; the match to TRBD2 covers 7 bases. CDR3 length: 11 amino acids. The trim removed 0 bases at V and 15 bases at J, leaving 2 bases unmatched. The germline V gene encodes CDR1 MNHEY and CDR2 SVGEGT. CDR3 amino acids: CASSYSLAAFF. CDR3 bases: TGTGCCAGCAGTTACTCGCTAGCGGCGTTCTTC.

This clonotype was seen many times. The gene calls are TRBV7-3 and TRBJ2-7, with 7 bases aligning to TRBD1. V shed 2 bases and J 4 bases; nucleotides not matched to a gene: 8. The CDR3 totals 15 residues. Germline V CDR1 and CDR2: SGHTA, FQGTGA. CDR3 in amino acids: CASSLSGTDPYEQYF. In nucleotides, the CDR3 is TGTGCCAGCAGCTTATCGGGGACAGATCCATACGAGCAGTACTTC.

Ten or more counts support this clonotype. The chain is built from TRBV7-8 and TRBJ1-5; the D gene is possibly TRBD1 (5 bases). Trimming took 5 bases from V and 3 from J, leaving 20 bases between them. This CDR3 is 17 amino acids long. Germline assignment: CDR1 SGHVS and CDR2 FQNEAQ. This chain's CDR3 is CASSEVPWGELNQPQHF. The CDR3 DNA follows: TGTGCCAGCAGCGAAGTCCCATGGGGGGAGCTCAATCAGCCCCAGCATTTT.